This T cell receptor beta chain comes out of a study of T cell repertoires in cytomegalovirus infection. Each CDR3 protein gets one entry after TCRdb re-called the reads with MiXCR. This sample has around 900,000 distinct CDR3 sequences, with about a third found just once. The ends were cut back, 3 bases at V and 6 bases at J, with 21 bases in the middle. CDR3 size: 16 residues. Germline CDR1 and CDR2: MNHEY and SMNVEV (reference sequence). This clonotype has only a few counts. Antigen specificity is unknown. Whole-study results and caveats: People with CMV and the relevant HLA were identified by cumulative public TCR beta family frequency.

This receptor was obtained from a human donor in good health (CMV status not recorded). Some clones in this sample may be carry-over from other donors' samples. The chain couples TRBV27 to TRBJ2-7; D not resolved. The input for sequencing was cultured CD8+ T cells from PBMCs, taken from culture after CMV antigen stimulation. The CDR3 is CASSFGSTLAVSEQYF. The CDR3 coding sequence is TGTGCCAGCAGTTTCGGGTCGACATTGGCGGTCTCCGAGCAGTACTTC.